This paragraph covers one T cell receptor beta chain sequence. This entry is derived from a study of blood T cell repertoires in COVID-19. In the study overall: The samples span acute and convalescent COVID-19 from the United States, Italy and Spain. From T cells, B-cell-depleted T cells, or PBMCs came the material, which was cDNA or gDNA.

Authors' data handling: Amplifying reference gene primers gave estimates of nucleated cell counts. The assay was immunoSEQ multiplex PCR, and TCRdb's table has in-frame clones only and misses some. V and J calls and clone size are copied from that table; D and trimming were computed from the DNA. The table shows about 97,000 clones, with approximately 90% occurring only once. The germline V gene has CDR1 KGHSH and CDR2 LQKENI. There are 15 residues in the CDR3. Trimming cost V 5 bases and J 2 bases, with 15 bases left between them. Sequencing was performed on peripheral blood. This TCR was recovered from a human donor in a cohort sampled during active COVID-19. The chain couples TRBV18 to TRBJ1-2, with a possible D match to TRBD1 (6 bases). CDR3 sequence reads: CASSMRQDPNYGYTF. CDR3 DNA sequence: TGTGCCAGCTCAATGCGACAGGACCCAAACTATGGCTACACCTTC.